This is a list of T cell receptor beta chains from one sample in a study of Graves' ophthalmopathy and Graves' hyperthyroidism. TCRdb reprocessed the multiplex PCR reads via MiXCR and lists one record per CDR3 protein. Among roughly 410,000 distinct CDR3 sequences listed, 15% were seen once. The material sequenced was peripheral blood. All receptors come from a woman aged 18-29 years with stable Graves' hyperthyroidism. CDR3s include the opening cysteine and the closing phenylalanine or tryptophan. Fields, in order: V gene, J gene, clone size, CDR3 protein. Clone size is shown for a subset of rows, as once, few, many or a class of expanded clone.

>TRBV7-3|TRBJ2-2|many
CASSLKQGTGELFF
>TRBV5-1|TRBJ1-6|many
CASSLAAGMDSPLHF
>TRBV11-1|TRBJ1-1|many
CASSSKGQGRRMNTEAFF
>TRBV20-1|TRBJ2-3|few
CSASDRVAGGQRDTQYF
>TRBV5-1|TRBJ1-1|many
CASSKGAEYTEAFF
>TRBV6-1|TRBJ2-5|few
CASSEAGLGGETQYF
>TRBV4-1|TRBJ2-7|few
CASSHVGSLVGEQYF
>TRBV19|TRBJ2-2|.
CASSIPGQEGFITGELFF
>TRBV12-3/TRBV12-4|TRBJ2-7|many
CASSPGISYEQYF
>TRBV6-2/TRBV6-3|TRBJ2-5|many
CASRGDQGEQYF
>TRBV15|TRBJ2-5|many
CATSRGGGTSRETQYF
>TRBV20-1|TRBJ2-7|.
CSASTLAGQAYEQYF
>TRBV12-3/TRBV12-4|TRBJ1-1|many
CASRSFGQMNTEAFF
>TRBV4-1|TRBJ2-7|many
CASSQGQGAYEQYF
>TRBV10-1|TRBJ2-7|many
CAPREGQGWYEQYF
>TRBV3-1|TRBJ2-5|many
CASSLARAAETQYF
>TRBV18|TRBJ2-7|.
CASSPPSLYEQYF
>TRBV11-3|TRBJ1-1|.
CASRKQSGWITEAFF
>TRBV11-1|TRBJ1-5|.
CASSLRQGARNQPQHF
>TRBV7-2|TRBJ1-5|many
CASSLGARRNQPQHF
>TRBV6-2/TRBV6-3|TRBJ1-1|many
CASSYDRGGVRNTEAFF
>TRBV6-2/TRBV6-3|TRBJ1-6|many
CASANPSPLHF
>TRBV20-1|TRBJ1-5|many
CSARDGSVQPQHF
>TRBV2|TRBJ2-7|many
CASTGQSYYEQYF
>TRBV25-1|TRBJ2-7|.
CASSGPGRAVLTYEQYF
>TRBV27|TRBJ2-2|.
CASSPLAGPVVGELFF
>TRBV12-3/TRBV12-4|TRBJ2-7|many
CASSRPPPYEQYF
>TRBV12-3/TRBV12-4|TRBJ1-2|many
CASSYAGTGSYGYTF
>TRBV6-5|TRBJ2-2|many
CASRGDSVWTGELFF
>TRBV5-1|TRBJ2-2|many
CASSSMLLAGGRYTGELFF
>TRBV19|TRBJ2-7|many
CASSIGGEQYF
>TRBV5-1|TRBJ1-2|.
CASSFPDRDNYGYTF
>TRBV9|TRBJ2-2|.
CASSVVSGTGFPTGELFF
>TRBV19|TRBJ1-6|many
CASSPRFNSPLHF
>TRBV9|TRBJ2-7|.
CASSPGSLFYEQYF
>TRBV19|TRBJ2-7|many
CASSIEGLGLGEQYF
>TRBV20-1|TRBJ1-5|.
CSVCGGQGVGSNQPQHF
>TRBV2|TRBJ1-6|many
CASSEPSGIANSPLHF
>TRBV29-1|TRBJ2-7|.
CSVEVLAGGTYEQYF
>TRBV27|TRBJ1-6|.
CASSFRQGGNSPLHF
>TRBV15|TRBJ1-1|few
CATSRDLGGSGEAFF
>TRBV6-2/TRBV6-3|TRBJ1-1|.
CASTLEGGAEAFF
>TRBV18|TRBJ1-2|.
CASSPGDDYGYTF
>TRBV4-1|TRBJ1-1|.
CASSQSRDAEAFF
>TRBV24-1|TRBJ2-3|few
CATSDWTASSTDTQYF
>TRBV25-1|TRBJ2-5|.
CASSGNRDRDQETQYF
>TRBV10-2|TRBJ1-1|few
CAPREDTEAFF
>TRBV20-1|TRBJ2-7|many
CSATHHLGQAPTYEQYF
>TRBV12-3/TRBV12-4|TRBJ2-7|.
CASSPRGSVLYEQYF